Below, one TCR beta chain is given with its context. Its matching antigen is unknown. The data belong to a study of OX40 agonist ivuxolimab in advanced cancers. Across the study: The diagnoses of dose-escalation patients were hepatocellular carcinoma, melanoma, renal cell or head and neck cancer.

Measured with immunoSEQ multiplex PCR; TCRdb has only the in-frame clones, and not every one. Of 50,000 to 70,000 clones listed, more than 80% were seen once; the top ten hold about 13%. Points from the study as a whole: The CD4+ and CD8+ T cells in the blood had expanded clonally by week 6 at 0.1 to 3.0 mg/kg. Clonal expansion was among the lowest in partial responders at 0.1-3.0 mg/kg, especially CD8+. Certain nonresponders additionally had low normalized T-cell clonal expansion.

The sequence came from an adult with an advanced solid tumor such as melanoma, head and neck, liver or kidney cancer. The sequencing here drew on CD4+ or CD8+ T cells sorted from blood, taken in a trial of the OX40 agonist ivuxolimab.

The CDR3 loop reads CASSPSPFYEQYF. In DNA form, the CDR3 reads TGTGCCAGCAGCCCCAGTCCCTTCTACGAGCAGTACTTC. J is TRBJ2-7 and V is TRBV2; D is unresolved. V lost 6 bases and J lost 3, with 12 bases in between. CDR1 and CDR2 from the germline V gene are SNHLY and FYNNEI. This CDR3 spans 13 amino acids. The variable domain in full, with the rest retrieved from reference TRBV2 and TRBJ2-7, is EPEVTQTPSHQVTQMGQEVILRCVPISNHLYFYWYRQILGQKVEFLVSFYNNEISEKSEIFDDQFSVERPDGSNFTLKIRSTKLEDSAMYFCASSPSPFYEQYFGPGTRLTVT.